This record concerns one T cell receptor beta chain sequence. Each recovered donor of Cohort 3 presented with two negative PCRs, clearance, or symptom resolution. V lost 3 bases to trimming and J lost 5 bases; unmatched junction nucleotides: 14. Germline V gives CDR1 SGHTA, CDR2 FQGNSA. The CDR3 has 18 residues. These data come from a study of blood T cell repertoires in COVID-19. Whole-study context: Acute and convalescent COVID-19 samples came from the United States, Italy and Spain.

Sequencing was performed with immunoSEQ multiplex PCR; in TCRdb, only in-frame clones are kept and a portion is missing. The repertoire consists of fewer than 350,000 clones, with approximately 85% occurring once and the leading ten covering around 2.2%. The sequence derives from a man aged 25 to 45 who had recovered from COVID-19. Sequenced: PBMCs or T cells enriched from blood (not recorded which). The chain is built from TRBV7-2 and TRBJ2-5, with 11 bases identical to TRBD1. The CDR3 region has the DNA TGTGCCAGCAGCTTCACCGGGACAGGGGGTTCGTCGGGGGAGACCCAGTACTTC. This gives the protein CASSFTGTGGSSGETQYF.